This T cell receptor beta chain was sequenced for a study of metastatic and nonmetastatic thyroid tumors. Study conclusions and caveats: The study reportedly found significantly higher TCR beta diversity in malignant thyroid tumors than benign nodules, in blood and tumor.

This clone was observed many times. Its antigen is still unknown. Using MiXCR, TCRdb re-called clones from the PCR reads. The top ten clones hold just under 45% of a sample with more than 25,000 clones, 7% to 9% of them seen once. Patients underwent thyroid surgery, and none had received any treatment before it. Germline V CDR1 and CDR2: SGHTA, FQGNSA. Trimming pared 2 bases from V and 3 bases from J, leaving 13 bases between. The CDR3 length is 15 residues. The clonotype comes from a female donor with papillary thyroid cancer or a benign thyroid nodule (not recorded which). Some clones in this sample may be carry-over from other donors' samples. Sequencing was done on a sample of blood. V is TRBV7-2 and J is TRBJ1-1; maybe TRBD1 (5 bases). The CDR3: CASSLSGDGYTEAFF. CDR3 in DNA: TGTGCCAGCAGCTTATCGGGGGATGGGTACACTGAAGCTTTCTTT.